The rows below give T cell receptor beta chains drawn from one sample of a study of T cell responses to AZD1222 COVID-19 vaccine. TCRdb's table, derived via immunoSEQ multiplex PCR, lists solely in-frame clones and lacks some. The sample carries tens of thousands of clones, 85% to 95% recorded once. The input for sequencing was peripheral blood, taken on day 0 of AZD1222 vaccination. The receptors come from an adult in good health. Both conserved end residues are part of each CDR3. Each record gives: CDR3 length, D gene, clone size, V gene, J gene, CDR3 protein, CDR3 DNA. A D gene is named only where the DNA matches it firmly. A row's size may be missing; if present it is once, few, many or a size class.

15	-	few	TRBV7-2	TRBJ1-3	CASSLGVGSGNTIYF	TGTGCCAGCAGCTTAGGTGTAGGGTCAGGAAACACCATATATTTT
15	TRBD2	once	TRBV9	TRBJ2-7	CASSPGTSGGLWQYF	TGTGCCAGCAGCCCCGGGACTAGCGGGGGCTTGTGGCAGTACTTC
15	TRBD2	-	TRBV7-2	TRBJ2-1	CASSNLAGGRGEQFF	TGTGCCAGCAGTAATCTAGCGGGGGGGCGAGGTGAGCAGTTCTTC
14	-	-	TRBV6-5	TRBJ2-7	CASNAASSPYEQYF	TGTGCCAGCAACGCGGCTAGCAGCCCCTACGAGCAGTACTTC
13	TRBD1	-	TRBV28	TRBJ1-2	CASTLGQGAGYTF	TGTGCCAGCACCTTGGGACAGGGGGCTGGCTACACCTTC
14	TRBD1	-	TRBV18	TRBJ1-1	CASSPDRGEAEAFF	TGTGCCAGCTCACCGGACAGGGGAGAGGCTGAAGCTTTCTTT
16	TRBD1	-	TRBV19	TRBJ2-1	CASRRGTGGSYNEQFF	TGTGCCAGTAGGAGAGGGACAGGGGGCTCCTACAATGAGCAGTTCTTC
12	-	-	TRBV4-1	TRBJ1-2	CASSHRDHGYTF	TGCGCCAGCAGCCACCGGGACCATGGCTACACCTTC
16	TRBD1	-	TRBV28	TRBJ1-2	CASSSSTGEILYGYTF	TGTGCCAGCAGTTCCTCTACAGGGGAGATCCTCTATGGCTACACCTTC
17	TRBD1	-	TRBV6-2/TRBV6-3	TRBJ1-5	CASSYSGTGVFNQPQHF	TGTGCCAGCAGTTACTCGGGGACAGGGGTCTTTAATCAGCCCCAGCATTTT
14	-	-	TRBV6-5	TRBJ1-3	CASSTTYSGNTIYF	TGTGCCAGCAGCACCACCTACTCTGGAAACACCATATATTTT
16	-	-	TRBV19	TRBJ2-2	CASSITGLTNTGELFF	TGTGCCAGTAGTATTACCGGGTTAACGAACACCGGGGAGCTGTTTTTT
15	-	-	TRBV4-3	TRBJ2-7	CASSQEFHGFYEQYF	TGCGCCAGCAGCCAAGAGTTCCACGGATTCTACGAGCAGTACTTC
13	TRBD1	-	TRBV2	TRBJ1-4	CASSGTGAEKLFF	TGTGCCAGCAGTGGGACAGGGGCTGAAAAACTGTTTTTT
16	-	-	TRBV6-1	TRBJ2-3	CASSDQRIGVSDTQYF	TGTGCCAGCAGTGATCAGAGGATAGGTGTCTCAGATACGCAGTATTTT
17	-	-	TRBV7-2	TRBJ2-3	CASSSQLTALNTDTQYF	TGTGCCAGCAGCTCTCAATTGACAGCGCTCAACACAGATACGCAGTATTTT
15	-	few	TRBV7-9	TRBJ1-1	CASSLDYRVRTEAFF	TGTGCCAGCAGCTTAGATTACAGGGTAAGGACTGAAGCTTTCTTT
14	-	-	TRBV2	TRBJ2-7	CASRESGASYEQYF	TGTGCCAGCAGAGAGTCAGGGGCCTCCTACGAGCAGTACTTC
14	TRBD1	-	TRBV5-1	TRBJ1-2	CASSLDRGPDGYTF	TGCGCCAGCAGCTTGGACAGGGGGCCTGATGGCTACACCTTC
17	-	-	TRBV5-4	TRBJ1-4	CASSLAGSVAGGEKLFF	TGTGCCAGCAGCTTGGCGGGCTCTGTTGCAGGCGGGGAAAAACTGTTTTTT
15	TRBD1	-	TRBV6-5	TRBJ2-2	CATRTRDRNTGELFF	TGTGCCACCCGCACCCGGGACAGGAACACCGGGGAGCTGTTTTTT
15	-	-	TRBV6-6	TRBJ1-2	CASSQDSNTNYGYTF	TGTGCCAGCAGCCAAGACAGTAATACTAACTATGGCTACACCTTC
15	-	-	TRBV10-1	TRBJ1-1	CASSESGQGLAEAFF	TGCGCCAGCAGTGAGTCAGGCCAGGGGTTGGCTGAAGCTTTCTTT
15	TRBD1	-	TRBV5-1	TRBJ2-1	CASSLGTGGTNEQFF	TGCGCCAGCAGCCTCGGGACAGGCGGTACCAATGAGCAGTTCTTC
16	-	-	TRBV2	TRBJ2-2	CASWRWSRDGTGELFF	TGTGCCAGCTGGAGATGGAGTAGAGATGGCACCGGGGAGCTGTTTTTT
12	-	few	TRBV11-2	TRBJ1-1	CASSPQTAAAFF	TGTGCCAGCAGCCCTCAGACAGCGGCCGCTTTCTTT
13	-	-	TRBV9	TRBJ2-7	CASSRDILYEQYF	TGTGCCAGCAGTCGGGACATCCTGTACGAGCAGTACTTC
13	-	-	TRBV18	TRBJ2-1	CASSPPQAREQFF	TGTGCCAGCTCACCGCCCCAAGCGCGTGAGCAGTTCTTC
16	-	-	TRBV7-8	TRBJ1-3	CASSFMDGPSGNTIYF	TGTGCCAGCAGCTTCATGGACGGACCTTCTGGAAACACCATATATTTT
12	-	-	TRBV6-5	TRBJ1-2	CASKGLNYGYTF	TGTGCCAGCAAAGGCCTCAACTATGGCTACACCTTC
16	-	-	TRBV7-8	TRBJ1-1	CASSLGSYRPNTEAFF	TGTGCCAGCAGCTTAGGAAGTTACAGGCCGAACACTGAAGCTTTCTTT
14	-	few	TRBV9	TRBJ2-1	CASSAQTTNNEQFF	TGTGCCAGCAGCGCCCAGACTACGAACAATGAGCAGTTCTTC
15	-	-	TRBV21-1	TRBJ2-6	CASSNWRVGANVLTF	TGTGCCAGCAGCAATTGGAGGGTCGGGGCCAACGTCCTGACTTTC
14	-	-	TRBV6-1	TRBJ1-4	CASSESGDGEKLFF	TGTGCCAGCAGTGAAAGTGGAGATGGTGAAAAACTGTTTTTT
12	-	-	TRBV28	TRBJ1-6	CASSFGNSPLHF	TGTGCCAGCAGTTTTGGGAATTCACCCCTCCACTTT
15	TRBD1	-	TRBV28	TRBJ2-7	CASTPPGTGAFEQYF	TGTGCCAGCACCCCCCCCGGGACAGGGGCTTTCGAGCAGTACTTC
19	TRBD2	-	TRBV4-1	TRBJ2-3	CASSQRTSGGFTSTDTQYF	TGCGCCAGCAGCCAGAGGACTAGCGGGGGGTTCACTAGCACAGATACGCAGTATTTT
18	TRBD1	-	TRBV7-6	TRBJ1-4	CASSLVPGQGATNEKLFF	TGTGCCAGCAGCTTAGTCCCGGGACAGGGGGCAACTAATGAAAAACTGTTTTTT
13	TRBD1	-	TRBV2	TRBJ1-3	CASSEGQGNTIYF	TGTGCCAGCAGTGAGGGACAGGGAAACACCATATATTTT
18	-	-	TRBV11-2	TRBJ1-4	CASSLVPWLKGGDEKLFF	TGTGCCAGCAGCTTGGTCCCTTGGTTGAAGGGAGGGGATGAAAAACTGTTTTTT
11	TRBD2	-	TRBV7-7	TRBJ2-1	CASSSGGKQFF	TGTGCTAGCAGCTCCGGGGGGAAGCAGTTCTTC
13	-	few	TRBV11-2	TRBJ2-3	CASSRQPTDTQYF	TGTGCCAGCAGCCGACAACCCACAGATACGCAGTATTTT
18	TRBD1	few	TRBV4-1	TRBJ1-5	CASSQEGQGAGGVRPQHF	TGCGCCAGCAGCCAAGAAGGGCAGGGGGCCGGCGGTGTGAGGCCCCAGCATTTT
16	-	-	TRBV9	TRBJ1-6	CASSALGASATSPLHF	TGTGCCAGCAGCGCTTTGGGGGCCTCAGCAACTTCACCCCTCCACTTT
18	TRBD1	-	TRBV28	TRBJ2-6	CASSYPGQGASGANVLTF	TGTGCCAGCAGTTATCCGGGACAGGGGGCCTCTGGGGCCAACGTCCTGACTTTC
13	-	-	TRBV12-3/TRBV12-4	TRBJ1-2	CASSLGSNYGYTF	TGTGCCAGCAGTTTGGGATCTAACTATGGCTACACCTTC
14	-	-	TRBV10-1	TRBJ1-2	CASSEAGRGYGYTF	TGCGCCAGCAGTGAGGCGGGCAGGGGCTATGGCTACACCTTC
15	-	-	TRBV5-1	TRBJ2-2	CASSLGTSLTGELFF	TGCGCCAGCAGCTTGGGGACCTCGCTCACCGGGGAGCTGTTTTTT
15	-	-	TRBV3-1/TRBV3-2	TRBJ1-3	CASSHGQTSGNTIYF	TGTGCCAGCAGCCACGGACAGACCTCTGGAAACACCATATATTTT
14	-	-	TRBV7-7	TRBJ2-7	CASSPGVSSYEQYF	TGTGCTAGCAGCCCCGGGGTGAGCTCCTACGAGCAGTACTTC
16	TRBD2	-	TRBV9	TRBJ2-2	CASSVFSGGLTGELFF	TGTGCCAGCAGCGTCTTCAGCGGGGGGCTCACCGGGGAGCTGTTTTTT
15	-	-	TRBV7-6	TRBJ1-5	CASSPRDRTYQPQHF	TGTGCCAGCAGCCCTCGAGACCGCACCTATCAGCCCCAGCATTTT
14	TRBD1	-	TRBV5-1	TRBJ1-6	CASSFTGADSPLHF	TGCGCCAGCAGCTTTACAGGGGCGGATTCACCCCTCCACTTT
12	-	-	TRBV28	TRBJ1-2	CASSFGSVGYTF	TGTGCCAGCAGTTTTGGTTCGGTGGGCTACACCTTC
15	-	-	TRBV3-1/TRBV3-2	TRBJ2-7	CASSQRTLMAYEQYF	TGTGCCAGCAGCCAGCGGACCCTTATGGCCTACGAGCAGTACTTC